These 2 T cell receptor beta chains share one sample of origin, sequenced in a study of blood T cell repertoires in COVID-19. Profiled with immunoSEQ multiplex PCR; TCRdb holds only in-frame clones, not every one. This table holds roughly 140,000 clones, 80% to 90% found once. Source material: peripheral blood. The source is a woman aged 60 to 75 with COVID-19, enrolled during active disease.

The chain is built from TRBV13 and TRBJ2-1; 11 bases agree with TRBD2. Germline-derived CDR1 and CDR2 are PRHDT and FYEKMQ (reference sequence). This CDR3 has 14 residues. With 3 bases clipped from V and 7 bases from J, the junction kept 2 bases outside the gene matches. The CDR3 region has the DNA TGTGCCAGCAGCTTGACTAGCGGGGTTAATGAGCAGTTCTTC. This codes for CASSLTSGVNEQFF.

The V and J genes are TRBV2 and TRBJ2-4; 8 nucleotides line up with TRBD1. The CDR3 contains 18 residues. Germline trimming cut 6 bases from V and 0 bases from J; bases unmatched to any gene: 13. Per germline, CDR1 SNHLY and CDR2 FYNNEI. The CDR3 region is CASSHPWAGGLAKNIQYF. CDR3 coding DNA: TGTGCCAGCAGCCATCCTTGGGCAGGGGGCTTAGCCAAAAACATTCAGTACTTC.